The source of this T cell receptor (beta chain) is a study of blood T cell repertoires in COVID-19 (dated by TCRdb to the early 2020s). For the wider study: Samples covering the acute and convalescent phases of COVID-19 were provided by collaborators in the United States, Italy and Spain. The material from the prospective study consisted of cDNA or gDNA derived from T cells, B-cell-depleted T cells, or PBMCs. Deeply sampled blood TCRbeta repertoires from subjects exposed to, actively infected with, or recovered from COVID-19 were included in the dataset. The repertoires were released in a freely available public database meant as a resource for research on the immune response to SARS-CoV-2. Samples came from the ongoing ImmuneRACE study (first 160 participants) plus 1,254 subjects from 6 global collaborators. The sample metadata nearly always contained a de-identified subject ID, COVID-19 status, age in years and sex. Where HLA class I and class II types were available, the types were taken from metadata supplied by the sample provider, not from assay-based typing.

For this clone: Its specific antigen is unknown. At one boundary the junction diverges from the germline segment, which might be a read error.

TCRbeta CDR3 regions were amplified from genomic DNA by means of the immunoSEQ Assay, a bias-controlled multiplex PCR. As for the original processing: The number of nucleated cells in each sample was estimated from the amplification of reference gene primers within the assay. To quantify the absolute abundance of each unique TCRbeta CDR3 rearrangement, sequence reads were collapsed and filtered. For each sample, productive Simpson clonality was calculated as the square root of Simpson's diversity index across productive rearrangements. The table was pulled from immuneACCESS by TCRdb, which kept in-frame rearrangements only. Such tables lose some clones; where checked, under half of the loss comes from unresolved V genes, and the rest has no known cause. V, J and clone size are taken as reported in that table, and D and trimming were inferred from the DNA itself. The sample table contains 50,000 or so clones; only one count was recorded for around 86% of them. 6% to 7% of the sample is in the top ten clones.

On the study overall, not on this receptor specifically: The amount of clinical and demographic metadata varied by source and participant and was provided uncurated.

Collaborating institutions collected whole blood in K2EDTA tubes following their own protocols. Collaborator samples were shipped for TCRbeta analysis as frozen whole blood, isolated PBMCs, or DNA extracted from either sample type. The CDR3 numbers 17 residues from cysteine through phenylalanine. Just the 51-base CDR3 DNA is kept, in frame starting at base 1. Sequences MNHEY (CDR1) and SVGEGT (CDR2) are obtained from the germline V gene. The sequence is built from TRBV6-2 or TRBV6-3 and TRBJ1-2; tentative D gene TRBD1, with 6 bases matching. Sequencing input: peripheral blood. The TCR comes from a man aged 50 or older with active COVID-19. The CDR3: CAGSYRQPGESIDGYTF. The DNA sequence is TGTGCCGGCAGTTACAGACAGCCAGGGGAGTCTATTGATGGCTACACCTTC.